Described below is a single TCR beta chain sequence and its context. Sampling of blood occurred at baseline, cycle 4 day 1, and cycle 7 day 1. Looked up from germline, CDR1 is ENHRY and CDR2 is SYGVKD. The germline V and J ends were trimmed by 7 bases and 5 bases, with 23 bases remaining between them. The CDR3 runs 16 residues. The sample belongs to a study of OX40 agonist ivuxolimab in advanced cancers. Overall study: Cohort: roughly 80% men, mean age about 60, aged roughly 23 to 90.

Produced via immunoSEQ multiplex PCR; TCRdb's table is partial and in-frame only. The sample yields tens of thousands of clones, approximately 90% seen once. This TCR derives from an adult with an advanced solid tumor such as melanoma, head and neck, liver or kidney cancer. The chain links TRBV10-3 to TRBJ2-5, with a possible D match to TRBD1 (6 bases). The source material was CD4+ or CD8+ T cells sorted from blood, sampled in a trial of the OX40 agonist ivuxolimab. Here the CDR3 reads CAINPSSTGSKETQYF. In nucleotides, the CDR3 is TGTGCCATCAACCCATCCTCCACAGGGTCGAAGGAGACCCAGTACTTC.